This section outlines one T cell receptor (beta chain) sequence together with its context. Its antigen is not known. CDR3 size: 15 residues. Germline values: CDR1 LNHDA, CDR2 SQIVND (reference sequence). V lost 3 bases and J lost 3, with 12 bases in between. This specimen comes from a study of T cells after yellow fever vaccination. Study-level points and caveats: Subsequent booster samples again held most clones from primary vaccination (96% CD4, 88% CD8). FACS-sorted repertoires could contain abundant clonotypes contaminating from the bulk population. The study found a weaker secondary response that peaked faster, day 5 versus 15.

TCRdb processed the 5' RACE reads anew with MiXCR; each CDR3 protein has one entry. Counted here are more than 450,000 distinct CDR3 sequences, 21% occurring once; the ten biggest clones make up about a sixth. The sample here was PBMCs, taken less than 25 days after the first yellow fever vaccination. This rearrangement joins TRBV19 to TRBJ2-1; D may correspond to TRBD1 or TRBD2 (5 bases each). The sequence was collected from a man between 18 and 35 years old who received the YFV17D yellow fever vaccine. CDR3 bases: TGTGCCAGTAGTATGTTGGGGGAAGTCTACAATGAGCAGTTCTTC. This codes for CASSMLGEVYNEQFF.